A selection of T cell receptor beta chains follows, all from one sample in a study of memory CD4+ T cells and cytomegalovirus serostatus. This table comes from immunoSEQ multiplex PCR, and its TCRdb copy is limited to in-frame clones, with some not included. The table has approximately 40,000 clones, 76% seen once. Input material: memory CD4+ T cells from blood. All receptors derive from an adult in good health and CMV-seronegative. Each CDR3 is given with its conserved first and last residue. The D gene is left open where the match is weak.

D gene: TRBD1; J gene: TRBJ2-5; V gene: TRBV6-6; CDR3 protein: CASSYPDRGETQYF
D gene: TRBD1; J gene: TRBJ1-2; V gene: TRBV28; CDR3 protein: CASSLSLTGGNGYTF
D gene: .; J gene: TRBJ1-3; V gene: TRBV30; CDR3 protein: CAWSAGHSGNTIYF
D gene: .; J gene: TRBJ2-1; V gene: TRBV2; CDR3 protein: CASSDLGSSYNEQFF
D gene: TRBD1; J gene: TRBJ1-5; V gene: TRBV2; CDR3 protein: CASRADRGFSNQPQHF
D gene: .; J gene: TRBJ2-1; V gene: TRBV29-1; CDR3 protein: CSVEEAGEQFF
D gene: .; J gene: TRBJ1-1; V gene: TRBV11-2; CDR3 protein: CASRYRQNTEAFF
D gene: .; J gene: TRBJ2-6; V gene: TRBV5-3; CDR3 protein: CARSLATMDSGANVLTF
D gene: TRBD2; J gene: TRBJ2-7; V gene: TRBV2; CDR3 protein: CASRVLSGRASVTRSYEQYF
D gene: .; J gene: TRBJ2-3; V gene: TRBV29-1; CDR3 protein: CSVEARDGMDTQYF
D gene: .; J gene: TRBJ1-5; V gene: TRBV29-1; CDR3 protein: CSVEDRVSNQPQHF
D gene: .; J gene: TRBJ1-5; V gene: TRBV10-1; CDR3 protein: CASNVDSPQPQHF